The 7 T cell receptor beta chains presented below share a single source sample, sequenced in a study of cytomegalovirus exposure and HLA in healthy donors. The PCR ran on 60 Vbeta and 13 Jbeta primers. The protocol was immunoSEQ multiplex PCR, while the TCRdb copy is restricted to in-frame clones and leaves out a portion. The data hold approximately 290,000 clones, with about four fifths observed a single time. What was sequenced was PBMCs. Receptors originate from a girl aged 2-10 years in good health and CMV-seronegative.

This sequence joins TRBV4-1 and TRBJ2-7; 9 bases agree with TRBD2. This CDR3 region has 15 residues. Trimming cost V 4 bases and J 2 bases; bases outside gene matches: 6. Per the germline V gene, CDR1 is MGHRA and CDR2 is YSYEKL. The chain's CDR3 is CASSPRLAGTYEQYF. CDR3 DNA: TGCGCCAGCAGCCCCCGCCTAGCGGGGACCTACGAGCAGTACTTC.

V usage is TRBV6-6 and J usage is TRBJ2-6, with TRBD2 identical over 10 bases. This CDR3 contains 16 residues. The germline V gene has CDR1 MNHNY and CDR2 SVGAGI (reference sequence). With 6 bases clipped from V and 4 bases from J, the junction kept 6 bases outside the gene matches. CDR3 sequence reads: CASRAPGLAGANVLTF. CDR3 sequence (DNA): TGTGCCAGCAGGGCACCGGGACTAGCGGGGGCCAACGTCCTGACTTTC.

This sequence joins TRBV28 and TRBJ2-7, with 15 bases aligning to TRBD2. With 2 bases clipped from V and 7 bases from J, the junction kept 9 bases outside the gene matches. CDR1 is MDHEN and CDR2 is SYDVKM in the germline V gene. CDR3 size: 17 residues. This CDR3 reads CASSLPSGLAGGKEQYF. The CDR3 bases are TGTGCCAGCAGTTTACCCTCGGGACTAGCGGGAGGAAAGGAGCAGTACTTC.

The sample holds a few counts of this clone. V usage is TRBV10-3 and J usage is TRBJ2-1; 7 bases line up with TRBD2. The CDR3 has 15 residues. The trim removed 2 bases at V and 8 bases at J, leaving 9 bases unmatched. Germline V gene sequence: CDR1 ENHRY, CDR2 SYGVKD. The CDR3 here is CAISEPGGGRYEQFF. The CDR3 DNA sequence: TGTGCCATCAGTGAGCCAGGCGGGGGAAGGTATGAGCAGTTCTTC.

V gene TRBV11-2 combines with J gene TRBJ2-1; 15 nucleotides match TRBD2. The CDR3 extends over 17 amino acids. Germline loops: CDR1 SGHAT, CDR2 FQNNGV. Trimming took 2 bases from V and 7 from J; bases not matched to a gene: 6. In DNA, the CDR3 is TGTGCCAGCAGCTTACCGGGACTAGCGGGAGGTGAGAATGAGCAGTTCTTC. It encodes CASSLPGLAGGENEQFF. The whole variable domain, remainder taken from reference TRBV11-2 and TRBJ2-1, is EAGVAQSPRYKIIEKRQSVAFWCNPISGHATLYWYQQILGQGPKLLIQFQNNGVVDDSQLPKDRFSAERLKGVDSTLKIQPAKLEDSAVYLCASSLPGLAGGENEQFFGPGTRLTVL.

In its sample, this clone was seen a few times. V is TRBV6-5 and J is TRBJ1-6; 8 nucleotides align to TRBD1. Germline lookup yields CDR1 MNHEY and CDR2 SVGAGI. This CDR3 is 13 amino acids long. Trimming took 4 bases from V and 10 from J; bases not matched to a gene: 3. The CDR3 loop reads CASSLGQVSPLHF. The CDR3, as DNA: TGTGCCAGCAGTTTGGGACAGGTGTCACCCCTCCACTTT.

The chain carries TRBV4-1 and TRBJ2-7; 8 bases are a match to TRBD1. V lost 8 bases to trimming and J lost 1 base; unmatched junction nucleotides: 7. The V gene's germline CDR1 is MGHRA and CDR2 YSYEKL. This CDR3 is built from 14 residues. The CDR3 is CASRIGTGSYEQYF. The DNA of the CDR3 is TGCGCCAGCCGTATCGGGACAGGTTCCTACGAGCAGTACTTC.